This entry lists 15 T cell receptor beta chains sequenced from one sample in a study of identical twins. From the 5' RACE reads, TCRdb called clonotypes with MiXCR, one entry per CDR3 protein. The sample contains about 730,000 distinct CDR3 sequences, 21% of which appear only once. The data also belong to a second study, concerning T cells expressing NK-cell markers.

The sample taken for sequencing was PBMCs. The receptor source for this set is a woman between 18 and 30 years old in good health.

This clonotype was detected many times. The chain uses TRBV2 and TRBJ1-2; TRBD1 might be the D (5 bases). Trimming removed 6 bases from V and 3 bases from J, with 17 bases in between. The CDR3 runs to 15 residues. From germline, CDR1 is SNHLY and CDR2 FYNNEI. CDR3: CASRSRETDYYGYTF. CDR3 sequence (DNA): TGTGCCAGCAGAAGTAGGGAGACAGACTACTATGGCTACACCTTC.

The sample holds a few counts of this clonotype. J is TRBJ2-6 and V is TRBV9; D is ambiguous. V dropped 0 bases and J dropped 0 bases, with 10 bases sitting between them. Germline CDR1 is SGDLS and CDR2 is YYNGEE. This CDR3 contains 17 residues. CDR3 region: CASSVGIPSSGANVLTF. CDR3 bases: TGTGCCAGCAGCGTAGGCATACCGAGCTCTGGGGCCAACGTCCTGACTTTC.

The J gene is TRBJ2-7, the V gene TRBV4-3, with no clear D. The ends were cut back, 0 bases at V and 9 bases at J, with 24 bases in the middle. The CDR3 is 17 amino acids. The germline gives CDR1 LGHNA, CDR2 YSLEER. CDR3: CASSQEPPTEPPTRQYF. The CDR3 DNA reads TGCGCCAGCAGCCAAGAACCCCCGACGGAGCCCCCCACTCGGCAGTACTTC.

This chain joins TRBV20-1 and TRBJ2-5; no firm D call. Germline CDR1 reads DFQATT; CDR2 reads SNEGSKA (reference sequence). V was shortened by 3 bases and J by 1 base, with 6 bases between the two germline ends. The CDR3 runs to 12 residues. The CDR3 DNA reads as TGCAGTGCTAGTCGGACCCAAGAGACCCAGTACTTC. Its protein is CSASRTQETQYF.

This clonotype was detected only a few times. The chain couples TRBV20-1 to TRBJ1-3; maybe TRBD1 (6 bases). Trimming pared 6 bases from V and 2 bases from J, leaving 17 bases between. The V gene's germline CDR1 is DFQATT and CDR2 SNEGSKA (reference sequence). This CDR3 is built from 15 residues. The CDR3: CSATPGAGAGNTIYF. The CDR3 coding sequence is TGCAGTGCCACCCCAGGGGCAGGGGCTGGAAACACCATATATTTT.

In its sample, this clonotype was seen a few times. The genes are TRBV21-1 and TRBJ1-1; the table's D call TRBD1 went unverified against the DNA. TRBV21-1 is termed a pseudogene. The CDR3 consists of 12 residues. The CDR3 loop is CASSRAGAEAFF. CDR3 nucleotides: TGTGCCAGCAGCAGAGCAGGGGCTGAAGCTTTCTTT.

The rearrangement links TRBV4-1 to TRBJ2-3; TRBD2 matches 10 bases. The CDR3 has 16 amino acids. Germline V gene sequence: CDR1 MGHRA, CDR2 YSYEKL. V lost 4 bases, J lost 6 bases, and 10 bases stayed unmatched. In DNA, the CDR3 is TGCGCCAGCAGCCCATTCACTAGCGGGGTCAGGGATACGCAGTATTTT. Residues: CASSPFTSGVRDTQYF.

The sample holds a few counts of this clonotype. The gene calls are TRBV5-1 and TRBJ2-7, with no clear D. CDR1 and CDR2 from the germline V gene are SGHRS and YFSETQ. Trimming removed 0 bases at V and 7 bases at J, with 8 bases between. The CDR3 is 12 residues long. The CDR3: CASSLEASEQYF. Here the CDR3 DNA reads TGCGCCAGCAGCTTGGAGGCCTCGGAGCAGTACTTC.

The rearrangement joins TRBV5-1 to TRBJ2-7; D unresolved. Germline V gene data show CDR1 as SGHRS and CDR2 as YFSETQ. This CDR3 region has 15 residues. Trimming took off 0 bases at V and 2 bases at J, with 12 bases between the two ends. The CDR3 sequence: CASSLDPGPTYEQYF. CDR3 nucleotide sequence: TGCGCCAGCAGCTTGGATCCGGGTCCGACCTACGAGCAGTACTTC.

The chain joins TRBV20-1 to TRBJ2-1; possible D gene TRBD2, 5 bases. Trimming removed 7 bases from V and 0 bases from J, with 16 bases in between. CDR3 size: 15 residues. Germline V gives CDR1 DFQATT, CDR2 SNEGSKA (reference sequence). DNA of the CDR3: TGCAGTGTTACCGGGTGGGAGAGCTCCTACAATGAGCAGTTCTTC. This gives the protein CSVTGWESSYNEQFF.

This clonotype was detected a few times. V is TRBV9 and J is TRBJ2-1; D is perhaps TRBD1 or TRBD2 (7 bases each). Trimming left V 3 bases short and J 7 bases short, with 17 bases between. Per germline, CDR1 SGDLS and CDR2 YYNGEE. This CDR3 has 15 residues. The DNA for the CDR3 is TGTGCCAGCAGCGAGGGGGCTAGCGGTTATAATGAGCAGTTCTTC. Translation: CASSEGASGYNEQFF.

This chain's CDR3 is CASSYSDKAGELFF. The CDR3, as DNA: TGTGCCAGCAGTTACTCCGACAAGGCCGGGGAGCTGTTTTTT. This chain joins TRBV6-5 and TRBJ2-2, with D unclear. Trimming removed 0 bases at V and 6 bases at J, with 8 bases between. Germline CDR1 is MNHEY and CDR2 is SVGAGI. The CDR3 loop spans 14 amino acids.

This chain links TRBV20-1 with TRBJ2-2; D perhaps matches TRBD2 (7 bases). The V gene lost 1 base and the J gene lost 4 bases, with 13 bases spanning the gap. The CDR3 runs to 15 residues. Per the germline V gene, CDR1 is DFQATT and CDR2 is SNEGSKA (reference sequence). DNA for the CDR3: TGCAGTGCTAGAGGGGGGGGGCCGACCACCGGGGAGCTGTTTTTT. Translated: CSARGGGPTTGELFF.

This clonotype appeared many times. V is TRBV29-1 and J is TRBJ1-5, with D perhaps matching TRBD1 (5 bases). This CDR3 has 12 residues. The germline V gene encodes CDR1 SQVTM and CDR2 ANQGSEA. Deletions cut 4 bases from V and 3 bases from J, with 7 bases between. CDR3 amino acids: CSVAGLNQPQHF. In nucleotides, the CDR3 is TGCAGCGTTGCAGGGCTCAATCAGCCCCAGCATTTT.

This clonotype was seen a handful of times. V is TRBV6-1 and J is TRBJ1-5; D ambiguous. V was pared by 3 bases and J by 5 bases, with 8 bases between. In germline, CDR1 is MNHNS, CDR2 SASEGT. The CDR3 runs to 13 residues. The CDR3, as DNA: TGTGCCAGCAGTGATCGCAGTTATCAGCCCCAGCATTTT. Its protein is CASSDRSYQPQHF.